Detailed here is one T cell receptor beta chain. This record comes from a study of control samples from healthy donors and cancer patients. The method was immunoSEQ multiplex PCR; TCRdb's version includes in-frame clones alone and lacks a portion of them. This sample has some 95,000 clones; 88% occur once, and the top ten carry 13% to 15%. Germline V CDR1 and CDR2: KGHSH, LQKENI. Deletions cut 1 base from V and 2 bases from J, with 8 bases between. This CDR3 has 14 residues. The chain joins TRBV18 to TRBJ1-2; tentative D call: TRBD1 (5 bases). Source material: blood. The receptor's source is a man aged 25 to 40 in good health. The CDR3 nucleotides are TGTGCCAGCTCACCACGGGCAGGGAACTATGGCTACACCTTC. It is translated as CASSPRAGNYGYTF.